This TCR beta chain was documented in a study of CD8 T cells in Susac syndrome. CD8+ and CD4+ T cells circulating in blood were sequenced for TCR beta. Both CD4+ and CD8+ T cells were negatively isolated, and TEMRA cells underwent FACS enrichment. Random-hexamer reverse transcription was applied to roughly 0.5 to 1 ug RNA. A multiplex approach, immunoSEQ multiplex PCR, amplified TCR beta CDR3 across 54 Vbeta and 13 Jbeta. TCRdb used MiXCR to reprocess the immunoSEQ multiplex PCR reads, holding one entry per CDR3 protein. The profile covers tens of thousands of distinct CDR3 sequences, with 90% to 95% appearing a single time and under 0.6% taken by the ten largest. Germline V gene lookup returns CDR1 MNHEY and CDR2 SMNVEV (reference sequence). V lost 2 bases to trimming and J lost 4 bases; unmatched junction nucleotides: 8. The CDR3 extends over 18 amino acids.

The TCR comes from a human donor with multiple sclerosis. V usage is TRBV27 and J usage is TRBJ2-2, with 12 bases fitting TRBD2. Material: CD8+ T cells from PBMCs. In DNA form, the CDR3 reads TGTGCCAGCAGTTTAGGGCTAGCGGGAGGGTTGGGCACCGGGGAGCTGTTTTTT. Residues: CASSLGLAGGLGTGELFF.